The rows below give T cell receptor beta chains drawn from one sample of a study of cytomegalovirus exposure and HLA in healthy donors. TCRdb keeps only in-frame clones here, not all; method: immunoSEQ multiplex PCR. The repertoire has approximately 220,000 clones, 76% of them found once; the top ten carry 0.63%. Sequenced: PBMCs. These receptors were taken from a man between 18 and 29 years old in good health and CMV-seronegative. Each CDR3 is given with its conserved first and last residue. Each record gives: clone size, V gene, D gene, J gene, CDR3 DNA, CDR3 protein. A D gene is named only where the DNA matches it firmly. Not every row has a clone size; where given, it reads once, few, many or a size class.

-,TRBV19,TRBD1,TRBJ1-4,TGTGCCGCCAGACAGGGGTTTAGTGAAAAACTGTTTTTT,CAARQGFSEKLFF
-,TRBV28,-,TRBJ1-5,TGTGCCAGCAGTTGGGTGAGGCAGCCCCAGCATTTT,CASSWVRQPQHF
-,TRBV5-4,TRBD1,TRBJ2-7,TGTGCCAGCAGCGGCGCCGGGACAGGGGGCAACGAGCAGTACTTC,CASSGAGTGGNEQYF
-,TRBV19,-,TRBJ1-2,TGTGCCACCCTAGACTTCGACGGGATTACTAACTATGGCTACACCTTC,CATLDFDGITNYGYTF
-,TRBV20-1,-,TRBJ2-1,TGCAGTGCCCCCCGGGGGACCAATGAGGTCTTC,CSAPRGTNEVF
-,TRBV7-9,-,TRBJ2-3,TGTGCCAGCACCGACCCAGGGTCCACCGGTAGCACAGATACGCAGTATTTT,CASTDPGSTGSTDTQYF
-,TRBV2,-,TRBJ1-1,TGTGCCAGCACAGGGGAGGGGAACACTGAAGCTTTCTTT,CASTGEGNTEAFF
-,TRBV5-6,TRBD1,TRBJ1-5,TGTGCCAGCAGCTTGGGGGACAGAAGCTTCAATCAGCCCCAGCATTTT,CASSLGDRSFNQPQHF
-,TRBV6-5,-,TRBJ2-7,TGTGCCAGCATGGTGGGGCGGGGATACGAGCAGTACTTC,CASMVGRGYEQYF
-,TRBV25-1,TRBD1,TRBJ2-7,TGTGCCAGCAGTGAACCCGGGACAGGGGAATACGAGCAGTACTTC,CASSEPGTGEYEQYF
-,TRBV29-1,TRBD1,TRBJ2-1,TGCAGCGCTCGAGGACAGGGGGACAATGAGCAGTTCTTC,CSARGQGDNEQFF
few,TRBV28,-,TRBJ2-7,TGTGCCAGCAGTTTATACCGTAGCTCCTCCGGTAGAGAGCAGTACTTC,CASSLYRSSSGREQYF
-,TRBV10-1,-,TRBJ2-7,TGCGCCAGCAGTGAGTCTATTCCGGGGGAGCAGTACTTC,CASSESIPGEQYF
-,TRBV7-9,TRBD2,TRBJ2-1,TGTGCCAGCAGCCAAAGCGGGAGTCGCTTCTTC,CASSQSGSRFF
-,TRBV6-5,TRBD2,TRBJ2-7,TGTGCCAGCAGTCGTAGCGGGAGCTCCTACGAGCAGTACTTC,CASSRSGSSYEQYF
-,TRBV7-8,TRBD1,TRBJ2-7,TGTGCCAGCAGCTTGACAGGGATCCGGGTTGAGCAGTACTTC,CASSLTGIRVEQYF
-,TRBV27,-,TRBJ2-1,TGTGCCAGCAGACCGCTAGCGCAACATTGGGATGAGCAGTTCTTC,CASRPLAQHWDEQFF
-,TRBV5-1,-,TRBJ2-3,TGCGCCAGCAGCTTGGAGCTAGGCACAGATACGCAGTATTTT,CASSLELGTDTQYF
-,TRBV2,TRBD1,TRBJ2-2,TGTGCCAGCAGAGACCCGGGGACAGGATACACCGGGGAGCTGTTTTTT,CASRDPGTGYTGELFF
-,TRBV5-4,-,TRBJ2-7,TGTGCCAGCAGCTTGTTGGGCGGGATCCGTTCCTACGAGCAGTACTTC,CASSLLGGIRSYEQYF
-,TRBV7-3,TRBD2,TRBJ2-1,TGTGCCAGCAGCGTCGGACTAGCGGGAGGGGGCGAGCAGTTCTTC,CASSVGLAGGGEQFF
-,TRBV19,TRBD2,TRBJ2-7,TGTGCCAGTAGTATAGGACTAGCGGACAACGAGCAGTACTTC,CASSIGLADNEQYF
-,TRBV4-1,TRBD1,TRBJ2-2,TGCGCCAGCAGCCAATACGAGGGGACAGGCTACACCGGGGAGCTGTTTTTT,CASSQYEGTGYTGELFF
-,TRBV5-1,-,TRBJ2-1,TGCGCCAGCAGCTTGGCTAGCGCCTCCTACAATGAGCAGTTCTTC,CASSLASASYNEQFF
few,TRBV7-9,-,TRBJ2-2,TGTGCCAGCAGTTGGACGGAGGCGAACACCGGGGAGCTGTTTTTT,CASSWTEANTGELFF